This is a list of T cell receptor beta chains from one sample in a study of T cell responses to AZD1222 COVID-19 vaccine. Profiled with immunoSEQ multiplex PCR; TCRdb holds only in-frame clones, not every one. In the table there are 65,000 to 95,000 clones, about 85% of which are singletons. Sequencing used peripheral blood, obtained on day 0 of AZD1222 vaccination. All receptors derive from an adult in good health. The CDR3 runs from the conserved cysteine through the conserved F or W. D genes are given only for firm matches. Size tells how often a clone was seen (once, few, many) or the class of an expanded clone, and some rows leave it out.

v_gene	abundance	j_gene	d_gene	CDR3aa	CDR3nt
TRBV27	-	TRBJ2-2	-	CAIVRGLETGELFF	TGTGCCATCGTAAGAGGGCTTGAGACCGGGGAGCTGTTTTTT
TRBV6-5	-	TRBJ1-6	TRBD1	CASSYYPGTGGSPLHF	TGTGCCAGCAGTTACTATCCCGGGACAGGGGGTTCACCCCTCCACTTT
TRBV29-1	-	TRBJ1-2	-	CSVEPLDGRLIYGYTF	TGCAGCGTTGAACCCCTAGACGGTAGACTGATCTATGGCTACACCTTC
TRBV11-3	-	TRBJ2-2	-	CASSPAGPHTGELFF	TGTGCCAGCAGCCCCGCGGGGCCCCACACCGGGGAGCTGTTTTTT
TRBV27	-	TRBJ2-5	-	CASSRRGLQETQYF	TGTGCCAGCAGCCGAAGGGGTCTCCAAGAGACCCAGTACTTC
TRBV20-1	-	TRBJ1-4	-	CSAEGNEKLFF	TGCAGTGCCGAGGGAAATGAAAAACTGTTTTTT
TRBV9	-	TRBJ2-1	TRBD1	CASSDRTGVNEQFF	TGTGCCAGCAGTGACCGGACAGGGGTCAATGAGCAGTTCTTC
TRBV6-2/TRBV6-3	-	TRBJ2-7	-	CASSHPSGGTYEQYF	TGTGCCAGCAGTCACCCCTCCGGGGGTACCTACGAGCAGTACTTC
TRBV7-8	few	TRBJ1-2	TRBD1	CASSLGQGTYGYTF	TGTGCCAGCAGCTTAGGACAGGGGACCTATGGCTACACCTTC
TRBV7-9	-	TRBJ2-7	TRBD1	CASSLSPGTGGYEQYF	TGTGCCAGCAGCTTAAGTCCCGGGACAGGGGGCTACGAGCAGTACTTC
TRBV11-3	-	TRBJ1-3	-	CASSPEGDTIYF	TGTGCCAGCAGCCCAGAGGGAGACACCATATATTTT
TRBV7-2	-	TRBJ2-7	-	CASSLPAYEQYF	TGTGCCAGCAGCCTGCCCGCATACGAGCAGTACTTC
TRBV5-1	-	TRBJ2-1	TRBD1	CASTRGQGNEQFF	TGCGCCAGCACCAGGGGGCAGGGCAATGAGCAGTTCTTC
TRBV4-3	-	TRBJ2-6	-	CASSQDRDSGANVLTF	TGCGCCAGCAGCCAAGATCGCGACTCTGGGGCCAACGTCCTGACTTTC
TRBV6-5	-	TRBJ2-7	-	CASNRFRGYEQYF	TGTGCCAGCAACCGGTTCAGGGGCTACGAGCAGTACTTC
TRBV12-3/TRBV12-4	-	TRBJ2-2	-	CASSWVGGELFF	TGTGCCAGCAGTTGGGTTGGCGGGGAGCTGTTTTTT
TRBV7-3	-	TRBJ2-3	TRBD2	CASSPQSTSGGTTDTQYF	TGTGCCAGCAGCCCCCAATCTACTAGCGGGGGAACCACAGATACGCAGTATTTT
TRBV29-1	-	TRBJ1-1	-	CSVERGRKPNTEAFF	TGCAGCGTTGAACGAGGGCGGAAGCCGAACACTGAAGCTTTCTTT
TRBV4-3	-	TRBJ1-2	-	CASSQDRRGPYGYTF	TGCGCCAGCAGCCAAGATCGGCGGGGGCCCTATGGCTACACCTTC
TRBV7-2	-	TRBJ1-6	TRBD1	CASSSRGRDSPLHF	TGTGCCAGCAGCTCCAGGGGGAGGGATTCACCCCTCCACTTT
TRBV7-2	-	TRBJ1-2	-	CASSLEVQGDYGYTF	TGTGCCAGCAGCTTAGAGGTCCAGGGTGACTATGGCTACACCTTC
TRBV27	-	TRBJ2-7	TRBD1	CASSLKGQGSSYEQYF	TGTGCCAGCAGTTTAAAAGGACAGGGAAGCTCCTACGAGCAGTACTTC
TRBV25-1	few	TRBJ2-7	-	CASSSAGSYEQYF	TGTGCCAGCAGTTCCGCAGGGTCCTACGAGCAGTACTTC
TRBV4-3	once	TRBJ1-4	-	CASSQEQVRDEKLFF	TGCGCCAGCAGCCAAGAGCAGGTCAGAGATGAAAAACTGTTTTTT
TRBV11-3	-	TRBJ2-1	TRBD2	CASSPGLAGVDEQFF	TGTGCCAGCAGCCCCGGACTAGCGGGAGTAGATGAGCAGTTCTTC
TRBV7-9	-	TRBJ1-2	-	CASSLALEGYTF	TGTGCCAGCAGCTTAGCGCTGGAAGGCTACACCTTC
TRBV7-2	-	TRBJ2-2	-	CASSPQGINGELFF	TGTGCCAGCAGCCCTCAGGGTATAAACGGGGAGCTGTTTTTT
TRBV5-1	-	TRBJ2-7	TRBD1	CASSLGGTVGLYEQYF	TGCGCCAGCAGCTTGGGGGGGACAGTCGGCCTCTACGAGCAGTACTTC
TRBV6-5	-	TRBJ2-7	-	CASSYEHEQYF	TGTGCCAGCAGTTACGAGCACGAGCAGTACTTC